This TCR beta chain was found in a study of metastatic and nonmetastatic thyroid tumors (TCRdb year 2020). General notes on the study: Repertoires were compared across peripheral blood and tumor or nodule tissue samples from malignant and benign thyroid patients.

The study at large found these results: In both blood and tumor samples, TCR beta diversity was reported to be significantly higher in malignant tumors than in benign nodules.

Counted from cysteine to phenylalanine, this CDR3 has 14 amino acids. Only the CDR3 portion is preserved as DNA: 42 bases, with reading frame beginning at the first base. Reading the germline V gene gives CDR1 SGHTA and CDR2 FQGNSA. The V and J ends are trimmed by 3 bases and 3 bases, leaving 12 bases between them. There are many counts of this clone. Its antigen remains unidentified. Per-base qualities were not stored, and no clone one base away is much larger. To prepare the library, PCR was applied. Sequenced using an Illumina HiSeq 4000. High-throughput sequencing was used to profile the TCR beta-chain CDR3 region of every patient. As for how the authors treated the data: Drawing on CDR3 differences between clinicopathological groups, the researchers built a classifier meant to tell apart patients with distant-metastatic papillary thyroid cancer. The Shannon index was used to assess repertoire diversity, and the Morisita-Horn index was used to assess tumor-blood repertoire similarity. The public reads were reanalyzed by TCRdb: fastp trimming at Q25, MiXCR alignment, in-frame beta chains only. These V and J calls rely on TCRdb rather than the paper's analysis. The sample includes about 85,000 clones, with 8% to 9.5% observed a single time. The ten largest clones add up to more than 8% of the sample.

None of the patients had been given any treatment before thyroid surgery. Using T-cell receptor beta sequencing, the study looked back at clinical samples from patients collected from about 2011 to 2018. The sequencing sample was made of blood. This TCR was recovered from a female donor with papillary thyroid cancer or a benign thyroid nodule (not recorded which). Some clones in this sample may be carry-over from other donors' samples. The chain is assembled from TRBV7-2 and TRBJ2-7, with a weak D call of TRBD2 (6 bases match). The nucleotide sequence is TGTGCCAGCAGCTTTGGGACTGGGGACTACGAGCAGTACTTC. Its translation reads: CASSFGTGDYEQYF.